A single sample gave rise to the 12 T cell receptor beta chains below, sequenced in a study of blood T cell repertoires in COVID-19. Assay: immunoSEQ multiplex PCR; the TCRdb copy retains only in-frame clones and omits some. Among 150,000 to 200,000 clones, over 75% were seen once, and the ten largest hold more than 25%. Sequencing was carried out using peripheral blood. These receptors all come from a woman aged 70-85 years with acute or convalescent COVID-19.

This clone was observed once. The chain joins TRBV2 to TRBJ2-3; 11 bases are shared with TRBD2. The V gene's germline CDR1 is SNHLY and CDR2 FYNNEI. The CDR3 consists of 15 residues. The V segment lost 4 bases and the J segment 4 bases; nucleotides outside the gene matches: 4. CDR3 nucleotide sequence: TGTGCCAGCAGTGGTAGACTAGCGGGGTCAGATACGCAGTATTTT. This encodes CASSGRLAGSDTQYF.

The rearrangement joins TRBV19 to TRBJ1-2; 8 bases are a match to TRBD1. CDR1 LNHDA and CDR2 SQIVND come from the germline V gene (reference sequence). This CDR3 is 16 amino acids long. The V gene end was trimmed by 7 bases and the J gene end by 2 bases; junction bases not matched to a gene: 12. The CDR3 region has the DNA TGTGCCAGTAAACCGCAGGGGGCCCTAGGGAACTATGGCTACACCTTC. Translated, it gives CASKPQGALGNYGYTF.

This chain links TRBV3-1 (or the pseudogene TRBV3-2) with TRBJ2-7; 13 nucleotides line up with TRBD2. Per the germline V gene, CDR1 is LGHDT and CDR2 is YNNKEL (reference sequence). There are 18 residues in the CDR3. J was trimmed by 3 bases and V by 5 bases; bases with no gene match: 13. The CDR3 sequence is CASSAGLAGIFRVYEQYF. The CDR3 nucleotides read TGTGCCAGCAGCGCGGGACTAGCGGGAATATTCCGGGTCTACGAGCAGTACTTC.

The chain couples TRBV7-6 to TRBJ2-7; no clear D gene. Between the trimmed V and J ends, which lost 5 bases and 0 bases, there was a span of 11 bases. Per the germline V gene, CDR1 is SGHVS and CDR2 is FNYEAQ. This CDR3 spans 14 amino acids. In nucleotides, the CDR3 is TGTGCCAGCAGCCCACCCCAGTACTCCTACGAGCAGTACTTC. Amino acid sequence: CASSPPQYSYEQYF.

This chain uses TRBV6-6 with TRBJ2-7, with D possibly matching TRBD2 (5 bases). The CDR3 spans 13 residues. Germline V gene lookup returns CDR1 MNHNY and CDR2 SVGAGI (reference sequence). Trimming left V 6 bases short and J 1 base short, with 10 bases between. CDR3 in amino acids: CASRKTGSYEQYF. CDR3 DNA sequence: TGTGCCAGCAGGAAGACGGGATCCTACGAGCAGTACTTC.

This rearrangement joins TRBV5-1 to TRBJ1-1; D is possibly TRBD1 (6 bases). V shed 1 base and J shed 11 bases, with 12 bases lying between them. From germline, CDR1 is SGHRS and CDR2 YFSETQ. This CDR3 comprises 12 residues. In DNA, the CDR3 is TGCGCCAGCAGCTTGACAGGGATCGAGGCTTTCTTT. This translates into CASSLTGIEAFF.

This chain joins TRBV9 and TRBJ1-6; the D gene is possibly TRBD1 (6 bases). V lost 3 bases to trimming and J lost 14 bases, with 18 bases between them. This CDR3 region has 14 residues. CDR1 is SGDLS, CDR2 YYNGEE, per germline. The CDR3 DNA reads as TGTGCCAGCAGCGAGAGGGGGGGCGCAGCGGCCCTCCACTTT. This translates into CASSERGGAAALHF.

The gene calls are TRBV11-2 and TRBJ2-3; 9 nucleotides line up with TRBD2. Trimming at V came to 1 base and at J to 0 bases, leaving 8 bases not matched to a gene. The germline CDR1 and CDR2 sequences are SGHAT and FQNNGV. The CDR3 is 18 residues long. CDR3 protein: CASSLGLAGSRSTDTQYF. CDR3 bases: TGTGCCAGCAGCTTAGGGCTAGCGGGATCCCGGAGCACAGATACGCAGTATTTT.

The chain carries TRBV19 and TRBJ1-6, with D tentatively TRBD1 (6 bases). Trimming shortened V by 3 bases and J by 7 bases, and 13 bases separated the two germline ends. The length of the CDR3 is 15 residues. The germline gives CDR1 LNHDA, CDR2 SQIVND (reference sequence). CDR3 DNA: TGTGCCAGTAGTATTCAAACAGGGAACAATTCACCCCTCCACTTT. It encodes CASSIQTGNNSPLHF.

J is TRBJ2-1 and V is TRBV29-1; TRBD1 matches 7 bases. The CDR3 totals 15 residues. Germline V gene lookup returns CDR1 SQVTM and CDR2 ANQGSEA. Trimming cost V 7 bases and J 0 bases; bases outside gene matches: 9. CDR3 sequence reads: CSGAGGLTSYNEQFF. The CDR3 DNA is TGCAGCGGCGCAGGGGGTCTCACCTCCTACAATGAGCAGTTCTTC.

In this sample, this clone turned up a few times. The CDR3 loop reads CASSLGDKATEAQYF. CDR3 in DNA: TGTGCCAGCAGCTTGGGTGATAAGGCCACCGAGGCCCAGTACTTC. The chain links TRBV11-3 to TRBJ2-5; no clear D. V dropped 3 bases and J dropped 9 bases, with 20 bases sitting between them. Germline V gene lookup returns CDR1 SGHNT and CDR2 YENEEA. The CDR3 runs to 15 residues.

This chain links TRBV5-1 with TRBJ1-2; no firm D call. CDR3 length: 15 residues. Per germline, CDR1 SGHRS and CDR2 YFSETQ. Trimming shortened V by 5 bases and J by 3 bases, and 17 bases separated the two germline ends. CDR3 in DNA: TGCGCCAGCAGGCCGACCGAGGGTCGTCACTATGGCTACACCTTC. Translated, it gives CASRPTEGRHYGYTF.